The next 7 T cell receptor beta chains were all read from a single sample in a study of glioma-infiltrating T cells. The iRepertoire nested amplicon-rescue multiplex PCR amplified TCR alpha and beta CDR3s from RNA. One entry per CDR3 protein, called by TCRdb with MiXCR from the multiplex PCR reads. The sample lists roughly 350,000 distinct CDR3 sequences, less than 50% occurring once. Sample: glioma tissue, nonneoplastic brain tissue, or PBMCs (not recorded which). Source of these receptors: a human donor with low-grade glioma or glioblastoma, undergoing nonglioma brain surgery, or in good health (not recorded which).

The table lists this clonotype with a few counts. The gene calls are TRBV3-1 and TRBJ2-5, with 11 bases aligning to TRBD2. The CDR3 extends over 15 amino acids. The trim removed 3 bases at V and 3 bases at J, leaving 3 bases unmatched. Germline lookup yields CDR1 LGHDT and CDR2 YNNKEL (reference sequence). CDR3 sequence reads: CASSHVLAGEETQYF. The CDR3 region has the DNA TGTGCCAGCAGCCACGTACTAGCGGGAGAAGAGACCCAGTACTTC.

With respect to this clonotype: A much bigger clone sits one base away, suggesting this may be a read error. The chain recombines TRBV2 with TRBJ2-7, with TRBD2 matching 10 bases. Germline CDR1 reads SNHLY; CDR2 reads FYNNEI. The CDR3 totals 14 residues. V gave up 3 bases and J gave up 3 bases; unmatched junction bases: 2. The CDR3 here is CASSDGLADYEQYF. CDR3 coding DNA: TGTGCCAGCAGTGACGGACTAGCGGACTACGAGCAGTACTTC.

The chain combines TRBV4-2 with TRBJ2-7; TRBD2 matches at 11 bases. This CDR3 comprises 12 residues. CDR1 is LGHNA, CDR2 YNFKEQ, per germline. Trimming took 8 bases from V and 7 from J; bases not matched to a gene: 4. The CDR3 protein is CASGLAGGEQYF. CDR3 nucleotide sequence: TGTGCCAGCGGCTTAGCGGGAGGGGAGCAGTACTTC.

V and J are TRBV6-1 and TRBJ2-7, with TRBD1 matching 9 bases. The CDR3 runs to 15 residues. CDR1 and CDR2 from the germline V gene are MNHNS and SASEGT. The junction had 9 bases not matched to a gene; V was cut back by 5 bases and J by 4 bases. This CDR3 reads CASSYPGTGYYEQYF. The DNA for the CDR3 is TGTGCCAGCAGTTATCCCGGGACAGGGTATTACGAGCAGTACTTC.

This clonotype was seen repeatedly, ten times or more. The V call is TRBV20-1, the J call TRBJ2-2; D perhaps matches TRBD2 (7 bases). The length of the CDR3 is 15 residues. The V gene lost 0 bases and the J gene lost 6 bases, with 14 bases spanning the gap. Germline-derived CDR1 and CDR2 are DFQATT and SNEGSKA (reference sequence). The CDR3, as DNA: TGCAGTGCTAGAGATCTGCGGGGGCTAGCCGGGGAGCTGTTTTTT. Translated, it gives CSARDLRGLAGELFF.

The CDR3 here is CASSPTTGSSSDGYTF. In nucleotides, the CDR3 is TGTGCCAGCAGCCCAACAACCGGGTCATCTAGCGATGGCTACACCTTC. The rearrangement links TRBV7-6 to TRBJ1-2; D is unclear. The CDR3 covers 16 residues. Germline V CDR1 and CDR2: SGHVS, FNYEAQ. Deletions cut 5 bases from V and 6 bases from J, with 22 bases between.

The rearrangement uses TRBV2 and TRBJ2-1; 10 nucleotides match TRBD1. Trimming took 6 bases from V and 9 from J; bases not matched to a gene: 8. This CDR3 comprises 14 residues. The germline CDR1 and CDR2 sequences are SNHLY and FYNNEI. CDR3: CASRPGQGYSEQFF. The CDR3 DNA reads as TGTGCCAGCAGGCCGGGACAGGGGTATAGTGAGCAGTTCTTC.